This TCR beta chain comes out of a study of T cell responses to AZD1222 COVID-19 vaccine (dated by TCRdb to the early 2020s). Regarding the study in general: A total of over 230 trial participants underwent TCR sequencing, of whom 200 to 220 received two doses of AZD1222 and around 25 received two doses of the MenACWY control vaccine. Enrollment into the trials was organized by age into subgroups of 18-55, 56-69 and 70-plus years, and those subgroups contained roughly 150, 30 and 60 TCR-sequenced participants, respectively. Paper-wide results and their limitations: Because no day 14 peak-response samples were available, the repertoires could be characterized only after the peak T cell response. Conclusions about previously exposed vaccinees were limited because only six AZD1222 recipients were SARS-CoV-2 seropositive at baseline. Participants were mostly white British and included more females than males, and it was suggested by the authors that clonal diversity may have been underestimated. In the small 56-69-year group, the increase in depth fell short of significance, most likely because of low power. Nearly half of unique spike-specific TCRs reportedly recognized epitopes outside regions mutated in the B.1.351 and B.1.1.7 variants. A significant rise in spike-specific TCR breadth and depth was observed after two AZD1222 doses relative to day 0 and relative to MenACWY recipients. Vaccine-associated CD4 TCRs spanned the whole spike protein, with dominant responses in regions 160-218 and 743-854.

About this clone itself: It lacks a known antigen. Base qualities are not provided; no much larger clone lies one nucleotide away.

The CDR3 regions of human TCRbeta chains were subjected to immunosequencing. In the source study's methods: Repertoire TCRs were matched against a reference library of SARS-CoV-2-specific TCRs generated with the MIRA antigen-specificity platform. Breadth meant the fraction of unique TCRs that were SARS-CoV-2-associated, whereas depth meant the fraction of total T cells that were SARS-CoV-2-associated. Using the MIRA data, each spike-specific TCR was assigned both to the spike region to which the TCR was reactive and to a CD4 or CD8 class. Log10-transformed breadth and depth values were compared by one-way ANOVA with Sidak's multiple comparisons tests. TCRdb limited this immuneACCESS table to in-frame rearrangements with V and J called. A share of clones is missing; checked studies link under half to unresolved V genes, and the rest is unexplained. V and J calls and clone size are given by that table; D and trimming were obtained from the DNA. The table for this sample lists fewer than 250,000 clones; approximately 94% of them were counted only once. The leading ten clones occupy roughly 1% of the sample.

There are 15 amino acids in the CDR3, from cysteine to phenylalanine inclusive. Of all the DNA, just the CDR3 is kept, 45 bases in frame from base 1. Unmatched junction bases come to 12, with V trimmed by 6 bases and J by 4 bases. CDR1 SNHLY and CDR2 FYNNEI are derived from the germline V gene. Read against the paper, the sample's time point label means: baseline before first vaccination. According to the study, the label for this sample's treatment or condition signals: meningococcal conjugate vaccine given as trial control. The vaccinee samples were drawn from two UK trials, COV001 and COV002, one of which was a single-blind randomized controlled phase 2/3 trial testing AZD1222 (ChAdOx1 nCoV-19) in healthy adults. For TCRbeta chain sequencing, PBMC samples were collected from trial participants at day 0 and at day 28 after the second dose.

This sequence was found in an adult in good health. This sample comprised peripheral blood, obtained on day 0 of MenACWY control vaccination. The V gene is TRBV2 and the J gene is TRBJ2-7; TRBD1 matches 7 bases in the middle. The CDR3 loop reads CASRKDRVLVYEQYF. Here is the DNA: TGTGCCAGCAGGAAAGACAGGGTTCTGGTGTACGAGCAGTACTTC.